The clone carrying this TCR beta chain was counted many times. This sample was taken from a study of prognosis after radiotherapy for stage I lung cancer. Study as a whole: Five patients had oligometastatic NSCLC after their primary tumor was surgically resected, and about 15 patients had newly diagnosed primary stage I lung tumors. Of the patients, about 7 had squamous cell carcinoma and more than 10 had adenocarcinoma tumors.

There are 16 residues in the CDR3. V lost 5 bases and J 7 bases, leaving 23 bases between the germline ends. CDR1 is SEHNR, CDR2 FQNEAQ, per germline (reference sequence). By two-round multiplex PCR, the TCR beta CDR3 was amplified from genomic DNA. Individual primers that were specific to each TRBV and TRBJ gene served in first-round PCR. TCRdb passed the multiplex PCR reads through MiXCR, listing each CDR3 protein once. This sample has about 13,000 distinct CDR3 sequences, with 40% to 45% found just once. The patients, who had no history of other malignancies and had received no prior chemotherapy or radiotherapy, were all found to be node-negative on CT and PET/CT.

V usage is TRBV7-9 and J usage is TRBJ2-5; D is tentatively TRBD1 or TRBD2 (5 bases each). Material: PBMCs, obtained before or after stereotactic body radiation therapy (not recorded which). The TCR was taken from a donor at least 50 years old with non-small cell lung cancer. Here the CDR3 reads CASSPRGDLGLGTQYF. DNA of the CDR3: TGTGCCAGCAGCCCGAGAGGGGACCTTGGTCTGGGGACCCAGTACTTC.